The 2 T cell receptor beta chains in this list originate from one sample, sequenced in a study. TCRdb re-called the RT-PCR reads with MiXCR, one entry per CDR3 protein. Among almost 700,000 distinct CDR3 sequences listed, more than 13% were seen once. Input material: memory CD4+ T cells from blood. These receptors were taken from a female donor in good health, serving as a healthy control.

This clonotype turned up a few times. The J gene is TRBJ2-7, the V gene TRBV4-2, with D uncertain. This CDR3 spans 13 amino acids. V was pared by 0 bases and J by 6 bases, with 9 bases between. Germline loops: CDR1 LGHNA, CDR2 YNFKEQ. Here the CDR3 reads CASSQEEWTEQYF. The CDR3 region has the DNA TGTGCCAGCAGCCAAGAGGAGTGGACCGAGCAGTACTTC.

This clonotype has only a few counts. The V and J genes are TRBV3-1 and TRBJ1-2; D is unresolved. Germline loops: CDR1 LGHDT, CDR2 YNNKEL (reference sequence). The CDR3 covers 15 residues. Trimming left V 1 base short and J 2 bases short, with 11 bases between. The CDR3 spells CASSQGKGLNYGYTF. The CDR3 DNA reads TGTGCCAGCAGCCAAGGTAAAGGCTTAAACTATGGCTACACCTTC.